This passage covers 10 T cell receptor beta chains from one sample sequenced in a study of naive and memory T cell subsets. Two oligonucleotides, mixed equimolar, formed the beta constant-region primer covering TRBC1 and TRBC2. TCRdb itself ran the UMI-ligation and nested PCR reads through MiXCR, one entry per CDR3 protein. This sample has some 150,000 distinct CDR3 sequences, with around 15% found just once. Material for sequencing was naive CD4+ T cells from blood. These receptors originate from a human donor in good health.

The rearrangement uses TRBV27 and TRBJ1-5; possible D gene TRBD1, 6 bases. Germline V CDR1 and CDR2: MNHEY, SMNVEV (reference sequence). The CDR3 sequence is 15 residues long. Trimming removed 3 bases at V and 2 bases at J, with 11 bases between. In DNA, the CDR3 is TGTGCCAGCAGTTTCTGGGGGCCTGGCAATCAGCCCCAGCATTTT. Translated: CASSFWGPGNQPQHF.

The V call is TRBV20-1, the J call TRBJ2-2; 14 bases are shared with TRBD2. The CDR3 covers 17 residues. V dropped 6 bases and J dropped 6; count of bases not matched to a gene: 12. Germline-derived CDR1 and CDR2 are DFQATT and SNEGSKA (reference sequence). The CDR3 nucleotides read TGCAGTGCGAAACTGACTAGCGGGAGGGCCCTTTCCGGGGAGCTGTTTTTT. It translates to CSAKLTSGRALSGELFF.

This clonotype occurred a few times. This chain joins TRBV5-4 and TRBJ2-1; 7 bases map to TRBD2. Losses at the gene ends were 5 bases for V and 8 bases for J; bases not matched to a gene: 10. CDR1 and CDR2 from the germline V gene are SGHNT and YYREEE (reference sequence). The CDR3 is 14 residues long. The CDR3 sequence is CASRQPSGGDEQFF. The DNA of the CDR3 is TGTGCCAGCAGACAACCTAGCGGCGGGGATGAGCAGTTCTTC.

The sample holds a few counts of this clonotype. The V gene is TRBV5-1, the J gene TRBJ2-7, with 7 bases that match TRBD2. V gave up 0 bases and J gave up 1 base; unmatched junction bases: 10. CDR3 length: 17 residues. Germline lookup yields CDR1 SGHRS and CDR2 YFSETQ. The CDR3 DNA follows: TGCGCCAGCAGCTTGGCCCTTGCGGGAGTTAGTTCCTACGAGCAGTACTTC. Protein: CASSLALAGVSSYEQYF.

The table lists this clonotype with a few counts. The V gene is TRBV12-3 or TRBV12-4, the J gene TRBJ1-5; D unresolved. This CDR3 comprises 17 residues. V was trimmed by 1 base and J by 0 bases, leaving 13 bases between them. The CDR3 region has the DNA TGTGCCAGCAGTTTAGGGCGTATGGAAAATAGCAATCAGCCCCAGCATTTT. It yields the protein CASSLGRMENSNQPQHF.

V and J are TRBV14 and TRBJ2-7; 11 nucleotides align to TRBD2. With 4 bases clipped from V and 7 bases from J, the junction kept 9 bases outside the gene matches. The germline V gene has CDR1 SGHDN and CDR2 FVKESK. The CDR3 has 15 amino acids. The CDR3 nucleotides are TGTGCCAGCAGCCCCCGACTAGCGGGGACCTCTGAGCAGTACTTC. This codes for CASSPRLAGTSEQYF.

The gene calls are TRBV5-1 and TRBJ2-5; 8 bases align to TRBD2. CDR1 and CDR2 from the germline V gene are SGHRS and YFSETQ. The V segment lost 1 base and the J segment 5 bases; nucleotides outside the gene matches: 7. The CDR3 length is 15 residues. The CDR3 nucleotides read TGCGCCAGCAGCTTGTCAGCGGGAGACCGGGAGACCCAGTACTTC. This gives the protein CASSLSAGDRETQYF.

A few counts support this clonotype. The rearrangement joins TRBV19 to TRBJ1-5; 8 positions match TRBD1. V gave up 5 bases and J gave up 2 bases; unmatched junction bases: 5. This CDR3 comprises 15 residues. The V gene's germline CDR1 is LNHDA and CDR2 SQIVND (reference sequence). The CDR3 region is CASSALTGGNQPQHF. The CDR3 DNA follows: TGTGCCAGTAGTGCTTTGACAGGGGGCAATCAGCCCCAGCATTTT.

The CDR3 DNA sequence: TGTGCCAGCAGCCGACTAGCGGGAGATCCCGGGGAGCTGTTTTTT. It codes for CASSRLAGDPGELFF. The chain links TRBV9 to TRBJ2-2; 12 nucleotides match TRBD2. Germline V gives CDR1 SGDLS, CDR2 YYNGEE. The CDR3 spans 15 residues. Losses at the gene ends were 4 bases for V and 6 bases for J; bases not matched to a gene: 4.

This chain joins TRBV5-1 and TRBJ2-7, with D possibly being TRBD1 or TRBD2 (5 bases each). This CDR3 region has 14 residues. V was cut by 0 bases and J by 6 bases, with 13 bases left in between. CDR1 and CDR2 (germline): SGHRS, YFSETQ. CDR3 amino acids: CASSLATGLGEQYF. The CDR3 DNA reads TGCGCCAGCAGCTTGGCCACAGGACTTGGCGAGCAGTACTTC.